Listed below are T cell receptor beta chains from one sample, sequenced in a study of cytomegalovirus exposure and HLA in healthy donors. Clones were sequenced by immunoSEQ multiplex PCR, and TCRdb holds only the in-frame ones, with some missing. This table holds some 100,000 clones, over 65% found once. The sequenced material came from PBMCs. Receptor source: a female donor in good health and CMV-seronegative. CDR3s include the opening cysteine and the closing phenylalanine or tryptophan. D genes are given only for firm matches.

cdr3_aa: CARQGACGSEAFF; cdr3_length: 13; d_call: TRBD1; j_call: TRBJ1-1; v_call: TRBV23-1
cdr3_aa: CASRTGQGFITGELFF; cdr3_length: 16; d_call: TRBD1; j_call: TRBJ2-2; v_call: TRBV10-2
cdr3_aa: CASSKDRVGGYGYTF; cdr3_length: 15; d_call: TRBD1; j_call: TRBJ1-2; v_call: TRBV5-4
cdr3_aa: CASSFQGIGAEAFF; cdr3_length: 14; d_call: -; j_call: TRBJ1-1; v_call: TRBV11-2
cdr3_aa: CASSLGLAVQETQYF; cdr3_length: 15; d_call: TRBD2; j_call: TRBJ2-5; v_call: TRBV5-1
cdr3_aa: CAWSATVTDTQYF; cdr3_length: 13; d_call: -; j_call: TRBJ2-3; v_call: TRBV30
cdr3_aa: CASSVGGGGASGELFF; cdr3_length: 16; d_call: TRBD2; j_call: TRBJ2-2; v_call: TRBV9
cdr3_aa: CAISEGQRNSPLHF; cdr3_length: 14; d_call: -; j_call: TRBJ1-6; v_call: TRBV10-3
cdr3_aa: CATSRDRGSENIQYF; cdr3_length: 15; d_call: -; j_call: TRBJ2-4; v_call: TRBV15
cdr3_aa: CASSFPLQETQYF; cdr3_length: 13; d_call: -; j_call: TRBJ2-5; v_call: TRBV5-4
cdr3_aa: CASSDQGNSPLHF; cdr3_length: 13; d_call: -; j_call: TRBJ1-6; v_call: TRBV2